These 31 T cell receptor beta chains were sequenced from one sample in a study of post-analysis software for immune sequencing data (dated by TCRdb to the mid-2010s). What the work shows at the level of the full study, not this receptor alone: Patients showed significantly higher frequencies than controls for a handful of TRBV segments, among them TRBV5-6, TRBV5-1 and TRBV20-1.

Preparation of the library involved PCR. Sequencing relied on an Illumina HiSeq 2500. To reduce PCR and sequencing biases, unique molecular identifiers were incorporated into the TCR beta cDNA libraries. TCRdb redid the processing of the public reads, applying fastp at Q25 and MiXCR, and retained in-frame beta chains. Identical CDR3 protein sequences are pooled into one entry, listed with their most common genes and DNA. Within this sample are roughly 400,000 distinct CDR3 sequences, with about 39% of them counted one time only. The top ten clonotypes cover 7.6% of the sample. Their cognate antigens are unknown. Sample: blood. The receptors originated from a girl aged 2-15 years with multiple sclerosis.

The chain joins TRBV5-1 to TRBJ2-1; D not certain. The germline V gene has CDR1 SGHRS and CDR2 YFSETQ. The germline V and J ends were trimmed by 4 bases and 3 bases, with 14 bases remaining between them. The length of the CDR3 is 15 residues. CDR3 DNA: TGCGCCAGCAGCCTTAGTATCACCCTCTACAATGAGCAGTTCTTC. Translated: CASSLSITLYNEQFF.

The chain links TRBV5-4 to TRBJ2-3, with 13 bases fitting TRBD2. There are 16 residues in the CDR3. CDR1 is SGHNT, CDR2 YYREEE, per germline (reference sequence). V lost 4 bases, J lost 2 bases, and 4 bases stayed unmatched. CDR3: CASSRGLAGITDTQYF. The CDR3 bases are TGTGCCAGCAGCCGGGGACTAGCGGGGATCACAGATACGCAGTATTTT.

The CDR3 is CASSVTSGDWGEQFF. The CDR3 region has the DNA TGTGCCAGCAGCGTTACTAGCGGCGATTGGGGTGAGCAGTTCTTC. This rearrangement joins TRBV9 to TRBJ2-1, with 8 bases lining up with TRBD2. Germline V CDR1 and CDR2: SGDLS, YYNGEE. V trimming: 2 bases; J trimming: 9 bases; junction bases outside the gene matches: 10. The CDR3 sequence is 15 residues long.

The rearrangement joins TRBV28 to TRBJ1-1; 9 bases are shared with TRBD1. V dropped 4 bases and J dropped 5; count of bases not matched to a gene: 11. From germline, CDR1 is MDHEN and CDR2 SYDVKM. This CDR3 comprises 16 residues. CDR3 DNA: TGTGCCAGCAGTTCCGCTGCCGGGACAGGGAGAACTGAAGCTTTCTTT. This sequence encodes CASSSAAGTGRTEAFF.

The CDR3 here is CASRIADRFDNSPLHF. CDR3 in DNA: TGTGCCAGCAGGATAGCCGACAGATTCGATAATTCACCCCTCCACTTT. V gene TRBV6-5 combines with J gene TRBJ1-6; maybe TRBD1 (5 bases). CDR1 and CDR2 (germline): MNHEY, SVGAGI. The CDR3 is 16 residues long. V was clipped by 6 bases and J by 5 bases, with 17 bases between them.

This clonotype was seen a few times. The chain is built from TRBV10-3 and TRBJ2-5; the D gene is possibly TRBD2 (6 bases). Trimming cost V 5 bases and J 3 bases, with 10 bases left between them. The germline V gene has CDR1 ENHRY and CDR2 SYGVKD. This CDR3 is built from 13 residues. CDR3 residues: CAISRDSEETQYF. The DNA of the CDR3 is TGTGCCATCAGTCGGGACTCCGAAGAGACCCAGTACTTC.

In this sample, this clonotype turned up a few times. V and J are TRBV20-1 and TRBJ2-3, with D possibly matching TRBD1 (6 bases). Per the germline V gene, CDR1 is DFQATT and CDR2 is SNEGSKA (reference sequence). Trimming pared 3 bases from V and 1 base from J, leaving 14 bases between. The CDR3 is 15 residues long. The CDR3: CSARGRGVGTDTQYF. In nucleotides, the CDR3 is TGCAGTGCTAGGGGCAGGGGAGTTGGCACAGATACGCAGTATTTT.

This CDR3 reads CASSEGLGRYEQYF. CDR3 DNA sequence: TGCGCCAGCAGCGAAGGACTAGGTCGCTACGAGCAGTACTTC. The chain couples TRBV4-1 to TRBJ2-7; 7 bases agree with TRBD2. Unmatched junction bases numbered 7, after V lost 5 bases and J lost 3 bases. This CDR3 spans 14 amino acids. Germline-derived CDR1 and CDR2 are MGHRA and YSYEKL.

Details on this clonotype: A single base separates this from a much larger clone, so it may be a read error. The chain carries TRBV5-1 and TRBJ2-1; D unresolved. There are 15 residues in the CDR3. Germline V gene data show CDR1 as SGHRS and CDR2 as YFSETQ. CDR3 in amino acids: CVSSSRPGGYNEQFF. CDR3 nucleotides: TGCGTCAGCAGCTCCCGACCGGGCGGCTACAATGAGCAGTTCTTC.

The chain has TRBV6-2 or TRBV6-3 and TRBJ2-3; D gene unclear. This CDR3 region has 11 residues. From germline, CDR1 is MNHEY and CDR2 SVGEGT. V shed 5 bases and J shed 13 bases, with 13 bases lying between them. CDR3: CASSHGRRKYF. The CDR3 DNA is TGTGCCAGCAGTCACGGTCGAAGAAAGTATTTT.

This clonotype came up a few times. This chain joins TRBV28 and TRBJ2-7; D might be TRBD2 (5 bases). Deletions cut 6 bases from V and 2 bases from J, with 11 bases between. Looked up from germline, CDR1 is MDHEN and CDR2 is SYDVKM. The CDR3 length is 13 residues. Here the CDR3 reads CASRQTGTYEQYF. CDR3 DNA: TGTGCCAGCAGGCAGACGGGGACCTACGAGCAGTACTTC.

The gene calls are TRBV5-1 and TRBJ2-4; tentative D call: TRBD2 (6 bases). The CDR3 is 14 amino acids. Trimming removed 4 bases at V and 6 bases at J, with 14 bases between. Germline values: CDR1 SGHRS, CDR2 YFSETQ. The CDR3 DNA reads TGCGCCAGCAGCGGGGAGGCGAGGGGAAACATTCAGTACTTC. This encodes CASSGEARGNIQYF.

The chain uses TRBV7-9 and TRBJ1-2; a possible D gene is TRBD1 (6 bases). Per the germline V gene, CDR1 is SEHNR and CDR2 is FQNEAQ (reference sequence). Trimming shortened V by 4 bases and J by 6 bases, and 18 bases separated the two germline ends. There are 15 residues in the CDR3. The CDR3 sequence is CASSYLLQGTDGYTF. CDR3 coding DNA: TGTGCCAGCAGCTACCTTCTCCAGGGGACGGATGGCTACACCTTC.

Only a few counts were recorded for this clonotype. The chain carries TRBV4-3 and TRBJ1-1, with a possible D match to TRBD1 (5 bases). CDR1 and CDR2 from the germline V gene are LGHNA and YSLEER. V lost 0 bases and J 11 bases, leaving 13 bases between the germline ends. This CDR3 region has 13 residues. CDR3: CASSQDPGRGAFF. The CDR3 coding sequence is TGCGCCAGCAGCCAAGATCCCGGACGGGGGGCTTTCTTT.

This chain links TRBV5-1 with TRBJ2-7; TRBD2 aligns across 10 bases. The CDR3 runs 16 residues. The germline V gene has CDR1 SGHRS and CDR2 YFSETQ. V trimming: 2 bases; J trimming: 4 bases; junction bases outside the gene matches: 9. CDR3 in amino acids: CASSLWEAGGHYEQYF. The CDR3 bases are TGCGCCAGCAGCTTATGGGAAGCGGGGGGGCATTACGAGCAGTACTTC.

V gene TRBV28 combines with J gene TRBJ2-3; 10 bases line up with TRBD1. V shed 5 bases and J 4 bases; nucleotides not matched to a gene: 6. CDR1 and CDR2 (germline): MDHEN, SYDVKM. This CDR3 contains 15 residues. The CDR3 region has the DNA TGTGCCAGCAGTCCAAGGGGACAGGGGTCAGATACGCAGTATTTT. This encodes CASSPRGQGSDTQYF.

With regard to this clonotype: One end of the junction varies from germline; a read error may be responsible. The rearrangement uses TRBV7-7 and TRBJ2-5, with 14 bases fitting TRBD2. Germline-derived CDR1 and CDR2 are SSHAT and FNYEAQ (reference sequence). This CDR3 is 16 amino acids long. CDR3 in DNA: TGTGCTAGCAGCCCTAGACTAGCGGGAGGGTCGGAGACCCAGTACTTC. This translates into CASSPRLAGGSETQYF. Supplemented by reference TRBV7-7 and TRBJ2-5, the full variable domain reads GAGVSQSPRYKVTKRGQDVTLRCDPISSHATLYWYQQALGQGPEFLTYFNYEAQPDKSGLPSDRFSAERPEGSISTLTIQRTEQRDSAMYRCASSPRLAGGSETQYFGPGTRLLVL.

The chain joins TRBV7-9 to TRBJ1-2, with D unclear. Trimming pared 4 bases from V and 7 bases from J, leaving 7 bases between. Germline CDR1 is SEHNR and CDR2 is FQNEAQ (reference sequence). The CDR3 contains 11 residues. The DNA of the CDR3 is TGTGCCAGCAGCTCGACCGGTGGCTACACCTTC. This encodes CASSSTGGYTF.

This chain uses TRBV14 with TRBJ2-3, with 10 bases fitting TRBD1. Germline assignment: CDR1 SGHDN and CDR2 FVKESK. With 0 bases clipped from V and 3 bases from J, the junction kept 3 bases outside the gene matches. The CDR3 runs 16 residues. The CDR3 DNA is TGTGCCAGCAGCCAAGAGTGGGACAGGGGAACAGATACGCAGTATTTT. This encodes CASSQEWDRGTDTQYF.

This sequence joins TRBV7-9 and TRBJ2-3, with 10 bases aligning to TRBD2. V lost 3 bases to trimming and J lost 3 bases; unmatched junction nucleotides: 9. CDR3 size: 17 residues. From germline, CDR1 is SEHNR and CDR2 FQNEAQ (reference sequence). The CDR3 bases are TGTGCCAGCAGCTTTACGGGACTAGCGCTAGGGACAGATACGCAGTATTTT. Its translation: CASSFTGLALGTDTQYF. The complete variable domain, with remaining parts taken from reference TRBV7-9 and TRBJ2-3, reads DTGVSQNPRHKITKRGQNVTFRCDPISEHNRLYWYRQTLGQGPEFLTYFQNEAQLEKSRLLSDRFSAERPKGSFSTLEIQRTEQGDSAMYLCASSFTGLALGTDTQYFGPGTRLTVL.

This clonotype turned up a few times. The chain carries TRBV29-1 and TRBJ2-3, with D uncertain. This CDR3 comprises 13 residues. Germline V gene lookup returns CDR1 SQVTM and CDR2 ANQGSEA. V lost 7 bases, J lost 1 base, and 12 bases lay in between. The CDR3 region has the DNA TGCAGCGGAGGTGTCGGTCGCACAGATACGCAGTATTTT. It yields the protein CSGGVGRTDTQYF.

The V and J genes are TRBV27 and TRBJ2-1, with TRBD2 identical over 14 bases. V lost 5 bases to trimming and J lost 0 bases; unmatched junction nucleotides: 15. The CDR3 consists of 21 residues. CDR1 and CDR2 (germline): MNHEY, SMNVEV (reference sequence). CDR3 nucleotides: TGTGCCAGCAGTATCAACCCCGGACTAGCGGGAGGCGTCAGCTCCTACAATGAGCAGTTCTTC. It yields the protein CASSINPGLAGGVSSYNEQFF.

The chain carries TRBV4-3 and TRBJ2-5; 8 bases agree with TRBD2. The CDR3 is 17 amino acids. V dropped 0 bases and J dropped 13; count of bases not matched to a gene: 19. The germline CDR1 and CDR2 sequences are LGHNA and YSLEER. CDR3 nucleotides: TGCGCCAGCAGCCAAGATCTACGAGCGGGAGACCCCAGGATGTGGTACTTC. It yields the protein CASSQDLRAGDPRMWYF.

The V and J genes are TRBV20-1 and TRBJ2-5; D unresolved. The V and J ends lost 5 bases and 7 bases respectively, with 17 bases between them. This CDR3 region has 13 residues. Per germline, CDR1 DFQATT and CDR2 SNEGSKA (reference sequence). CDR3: CSAPDSFSGTQYF. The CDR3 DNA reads TGCAGTGCTCCCGACTCCTTCTCTGGGACCCAGTACTTC.

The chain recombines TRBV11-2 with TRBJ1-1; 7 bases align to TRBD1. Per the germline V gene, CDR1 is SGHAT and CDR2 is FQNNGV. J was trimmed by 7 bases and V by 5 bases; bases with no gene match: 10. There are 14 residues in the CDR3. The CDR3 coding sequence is TGTGCCAGCAGCCCTGAATCGACAGGGTTTGAAGCTTTCTTT. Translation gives CASSPESTGFEAFF.

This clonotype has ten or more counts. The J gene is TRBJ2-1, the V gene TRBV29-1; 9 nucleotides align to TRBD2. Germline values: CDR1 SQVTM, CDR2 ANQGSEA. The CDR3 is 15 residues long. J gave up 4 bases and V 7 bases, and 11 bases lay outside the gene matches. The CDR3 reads CSAHGASGMYNEQFF. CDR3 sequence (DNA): TGCAGCGCCCATGGGGCTAGCGGGATGTACAATGAGCAGTTCTTC.

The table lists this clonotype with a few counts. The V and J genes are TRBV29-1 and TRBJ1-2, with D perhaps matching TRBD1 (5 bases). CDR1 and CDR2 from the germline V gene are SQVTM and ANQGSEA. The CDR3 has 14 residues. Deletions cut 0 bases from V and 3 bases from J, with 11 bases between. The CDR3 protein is CSVEELAGYYGYTF. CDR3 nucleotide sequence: TGCAGCGTTGAAGAACTGGCAGGGTACTATGGCTACACCTTC.

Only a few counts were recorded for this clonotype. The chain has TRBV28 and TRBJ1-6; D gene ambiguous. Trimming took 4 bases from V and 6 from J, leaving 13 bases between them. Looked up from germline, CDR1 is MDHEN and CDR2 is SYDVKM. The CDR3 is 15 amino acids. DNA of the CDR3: TGTGCCAGCAGTTATACCTCGACCCCTAATTCACCCCTCCACTTT. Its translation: CASSYTSTPNSPLHF.

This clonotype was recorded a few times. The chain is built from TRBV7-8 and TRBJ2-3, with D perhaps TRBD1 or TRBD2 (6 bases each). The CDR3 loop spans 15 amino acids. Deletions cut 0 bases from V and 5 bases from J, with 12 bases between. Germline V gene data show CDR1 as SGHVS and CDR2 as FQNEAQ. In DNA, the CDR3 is TGTGCCAGCAGCTTAGCCCGGGGGCCAGTAGATACGCAGTATTTT. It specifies CASSLARGPVDTQYF.

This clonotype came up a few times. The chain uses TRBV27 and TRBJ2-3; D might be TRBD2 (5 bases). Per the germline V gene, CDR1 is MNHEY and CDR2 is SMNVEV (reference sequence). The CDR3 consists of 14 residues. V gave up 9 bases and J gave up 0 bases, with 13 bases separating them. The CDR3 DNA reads TGTGCCAGTAGGCGCGGCGGGAGCACAGATACGCAGTATTTT. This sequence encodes CASRRGGSTDTQYF.

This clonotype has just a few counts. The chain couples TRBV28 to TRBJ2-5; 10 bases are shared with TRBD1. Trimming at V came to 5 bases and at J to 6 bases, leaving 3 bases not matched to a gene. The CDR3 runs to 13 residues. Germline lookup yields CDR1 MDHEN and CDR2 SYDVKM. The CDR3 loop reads CASSPGQGKTQYF. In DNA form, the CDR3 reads TGTGCCAGCAGTCCGGGACAGGGGAAGACCCAGTACTTC.